Listed below are T cell receptor beta chains from one sample, sequenced in a study of cytomegalovirus exposure and HLA in healthy donors. Sequenced by immunoSEQ multiplex PCR; TCRdb stores in-frame clones only, minus some. This sample has 110,000 to 150,000 clones, with 80% to 90% found just once. Material: PBMCs. These receptors came from a boy younger than 10 in good health and CMV-seronegative. The CDR3 runs from the conserved cysteine through the conserved F or W. D genes are given only for firm matches. Expanded clones get a size class; other rows say once, few or many, or leave the size out.

TRBV2	TRBJ2-7	NA	TRBD1	TGTGCCAGCAGTCGGACAGGGGCCTACGAGCAGTACTTC	CASSRTGAYEQYF
TRBV19	TRBJ1-1	NA	NA	TGTGCCAGTAGCCCTGATGCAGGGGACGCGAACACTGAAGCTTTCTTT	CASSPDAGDANTEAFF
TRBV5-4	TRBJ2-7	NA	TRBD1	TGTGCCAGCAGCCCGGGACAGACCTACGAGCAGTACTTC	CASSPGQTYEQYF
TRBV6-5	TRBJ2-2	once	TRBD2	TGTGCCAGCAGGCGACTAGCGGGAGCCACCGGGGAGCTGTTTTTT	CASRRLAGATGELFF
TRBV14	TRBJ2-7	NA	NA	TGTGCCAGCAGCCTCTCGACTTTCTACGAGCAGTACTTC	CASSLSTFYEQYF
TRBV6-1	TRBJ2-6	NA	NA	TGTGCCAGCAGTGAAGACAGCTCTGGGGCCAACGTCCTGACTTTC	CASSEDSSGANVLTF
TRBV13	TRBJ2-7	NA	NA	TGTGCCAGCAGCCCCTTTCCCAGCGGCAGCTACGAGCAGTACTTC	CASSPFPSGSYEQYF
TRBV5-1	TRBJ1-3	few	NA	TGCGCCAGCAGCCGGGATTTTAACACCATATATTTT	CASSRDFNTIYF
TRBV6-6	TRBJ1-5	NA	NA	TGTGCCAGCGGTGATAACAGGGAGGGTCAGCCCCAGCATTTT	CASGDNREGQPQHF
TRBV5-1	TRBJ2-1	NA	TRBD2	TGCGCCAGCAGCTTGAAGCAGTCGGGGGGGTACAATGAGCAGTTCTTC	CASSLKQSGGYNEQFF
TRBV28	TRBJ2-3	few	TRBD2	TGTGCCAGCAGTTTCAGGACTAGCGGGAGGTGTGGCACAGATACGCAGTATTTT	CASSFRTSGRCGTDTQYF
TRBV15	TRBJ2-2	NA	NA	TGTGCCACCAGCAGCCTCAGGTCATCCGGGGAGCTGTTTTTT	CATSSLRSSGELFF
TRBV13	TRBJ1-4	NA	NA	TGTGCCAGCAGCGCGGCGGGCCGTCCTAATGAAAAACTGTTTTTT	CASSAAGRPNEKLFF
TRBV5-1	TRBJ2-1	NA	NA	TGCGCCAGCAGCTTCCAAGCGTCTTCCTCCTACAATGAGCAGTTCTTC	CASSFQASSSYNEQFF
TRBV30	TRBJ2-7	once	TRBD2	TGTGCCTGGAGTGGAGTTCGGGGGGGCTACGAGCAGTACTTC	CAWSGVRGGYEQYF
TRBV10-3	TRBJ2-1	NA	TRBD2	TGTGCCATCAGTGGAGAGGCGGGGGAGTTTCGGCCCAACAATGAGCAGTTCTTC	CAISGEAGEFRPNNEQFF
TRBV6-1	TRBJ2-7	NA	NA	TGTGCCAGCAGTATAGGGGGCGGGACCTCCTACGAGCAGTACTTC	CASSIGGGTSYEQYF
TRBV27	TRBJ2-7	NA	TRBD1	TGTGCCAGCAGTTTTACACAGGGGAGGCAGTACTTC	CASSFTQGRQYF
TRBV15	TRBJ2-5	NA	NA	TGTGCCACCAGCAGAGGGGAGGGGGTGCATGAGACCCAGTACTTC	CATSRGEGVHETQYF
TRBV6-5	TRBJ2-7	NA	NA	TGTGCCAGCAGTTACGGGCACGAGCAGTACTTC	CASSYGHEQYF
TRBV7-9	TRBJ2-4	once	TRBD1	TGTGCCAGCAGCTTAACTAGTCAGGGGGTTTTGGGCTTC	CASSLTSQGVLGF
TRBV6-1	TRBJ2-7	NA	NA	TGTGCCAGCAGTGCATTCAGGGCAGCCCCTGGCTACGAGCAGTACTTC	CASSAFRAAPGYEQYF
TRBV6-6	TRBJ1-1	few	NA	TGTGCCAGCAGTTATTTGGCGCAGGGGAACACTGAAGCTTTCTTT	CASSYLAQGNTEAFF
TRBV6-1	TRBJ1-1	NA	NA	TGTGCCAGCAGTCAGAAGGGGGACACTGAAGCTTTCTTT	CASSQKGDTEAFF
TRBV10-3	TRBJ1-1	few	TRBD1	TGTGCCATCAGGGACAGGGGGTCGAACACTGAAGCTTTCTTT	CAIRDRGSNTEAFF
TRBV27	TRBJ1-5	NA	NA	TGTGCCAGCAGTCCAAAATCGTTGGGGCCCAATCAGCCCCAGCATTTT	CASSPKSLGPNQPQHF
TRBV7-3	TRBJ1-2	NA	NA	TGTGCCAGCAGCCCACTGGGGACACCCTCGGTTGGCTACACCTTC	CASSPLGTPSVGYTF
TRBV5-1	TRBJ1-1	NA	TRBD1	TGCGCCAGCAGCTTGGTGGACAGGGATTACACTGAAGCTTTCTTT	CASSLVDRDYTEAFF
TRBV14	TRBJ2-5	NA	NA	TGTGCCAGCAGCCAAGATAGTTGGGGGAGGCAAGGGACCCAGTACTTC	CASSQDSWGRQGTQYF
TRBV28	TRBJ1-5	NA	NA	TGTGCCAGCACTTATACCGGGGAGGCCAATCAGCCCCAGCATTTT	CASTYTGEANQPQHF
TRBV5-1	TRBJ2-7	once	NA	TGCGCCAGCAGCTTGGTGGGACTTCCATCCTACGAGCAGTACTTC	CASSLVGLPSYEQYF
TRBV7-2	TRBJ2-7	NA	NA	TGTGCCAGCAGCTTAGATCTTGGACTCAACTACGAGCAGTACTTC	CASSLDLGLNYEQYF
TRBV25-1	TRBJ2-5	NA	NA	TGTGCCAGCAGTAAAGAACGGGAGAGCCAAGAGACCCAGTACTTC	CASSKERESQETQYF
TRBV6-6	TRBJ1-5	NA	NA	TGTGCCAGTGACAGCTCCAATCAGCACCAGCATTTT	CASDSSNQHQHF
TRBV2	TRBJ2-7	once	NA	TGTGCCAGCAGGGCGAAGGTTAGCTGGCGGAGCTCCTACGAGCAGTACTTC	CASRAKVSWRSSYEQYF
TRBV7-9	TRBJ2-5	once	TRBD1	TGTGCCAGCAGCGAAACGGGACAGGGGGCTGAAGAGACCCAGTACTTC	CASSETGQGAEETQYF
TRBV4-3	TRBJ1-1	few	NA	TGCGCCAGCAGCCAAGTAGGTCGCGGGGTATTGGACACTGAAGCTTTCTTT	CASSQVGRGVLDTEAFF
TRBV6-6	TRBJ1-1	NA	NA	TGTGCCAGCAGTTACTCGGGGGGGGGAGGCACTGAAGCTTTCTTT	CASSYSGGGGTEAFF
TRBV9	TRBJ2-3	NA	TRBD2	TGTGCCAGCAGCGCGGGAGCGGGAGGGCGGACAGATACGCAGTATTTT	CASSAGAGGRTDTQYF
TRBV27	TRBJ1-2	NA	TRBD1	TGTGCCAGCAGTTTAGGATTCTTTCGCGGGACAGGGGATTCTGGCTACACCTTC	CASSLGFFRGTGDSGYTF
TRBV5-1	TRBJ2-1	NA	TRBD2	TGCGCCAGCAGCTTCTCAAGTACCCGACTAGCGGGAGTTTATGAGCAGTTCTTC	CASSFSSTRLAGVYEQFF
TRBV30	TRBJ1-5	NA	NA	TGTGCCTGGAGCCGGGGACGGTCCGGAGGGGACAATCAGCCCCAGCATTTT	CAWSRGRSGGDNQPQHF
TRBV5-4	TRBJ2-1	once	NA	TGTGCCAGCACCTCGACTAGATACCATGAGCAGTTCTTC	CASTSTRYHEQFF
TRBV4-1	TRBJ2-3	NA	TRBD2	TGCGCCAGCAGCTCTTGGGCTAGCGGGGGTACTAGCACAGATACGCAGTATTTT	CASSSWASGGTSTDTQYF
TRBV27	TRBJ1-2	NA	NA	TGTGCCAGCAGTTTCGGAAAGCCCCCCTGGACTTACTATGGCTACACCTTC	CASSFGKPPWTYYGYTF
TRBV28	TRBJ2-7	NA	NA	TGTGCCAGTAACACGGGGGATTACGAGCAGTACTTC	CASNTGDYEQYF
TRBV4-1	TRBJ1-1	NA	NA	TGCGCCAGCAGCCAAGAGTGGCTGGTCCCCTGGAAGGGAGACACTGAAGCTTTCTTT	CASSQEWLVPWKGDTEAFF
TRBV11-3	TRBJ2-6	NA	TRBD2	TGTGCCAGCAGCTTATCTAGCGGGGGTATCTCTGGGGCCAACGTCCTGACTTTC	CASSLSSGGISGANVLTF
TRBV28	TRBJ1-3	NA	NA	TGTGCCAGCAGTCCCGGACTTAGCTCTGGAAACACCATATATTTT	CASSPGLSSGNTIYF
TRBV18	TRBJ2-3	NA	NA	TGTGCCAGCTCACTATCAGATACGCAGTATTTT	CASSLSDTQYF
TRBV7-7	TRBJ2-1	NA	NA	TGTGCCAGCAGCTTCACACAGGGGAGGACCTACAATGAGCAGTTCTTC	CASSFTQGRTYNEQFF